What follows are 13 T cell receptor beta chains derived from one specimen sequenced in a study of Ad26.COV2.S vaccination and SARS-CoV-2 variants. Method: immunoSEQ multiplex PCR; TCRdb's copy keeps in-frame clones and lacks some. The sample yields some 370,000 clones, under 90% seen once. Specified treatment: some 20 received Ad26.COV2.S at low or high dose, single or two shots; roughly five received placebo; per-sample allocation not given. Repertoires come from day 63 after the first vaccine or placebo injection. Material: peripheral blood, obtained in a trial of Ad26.COV2.S vaccine versus placebo. The receptors here all came from a person aged 18 to 65 who received the Ad26.COV2.S COVID-19 vaccine or a placebo.

This chain connects TRBV11-3 to TRBJ1-6, with 7 bases lining up with TRBD1. J lost 7 bases, V lost 3 bases, and 6 bases had no gene match. Germline V lookup: CDR1 SGHNT, CDR2 YENEEA. The CDR3 is 15 amino acids. The DNA for the CDR3 is TGTGCCAGCAGCTTTTCTGGGACAGCAAATTCACCCCTCCACTTT. Translation: CASSFSGTANSPLHF. Together with reference TRBV11-3 and TRBJ1-6, the CDR3 gives the full variable domain: EAGVVQSPRYKIIEKKQPVAFWCNPISGHNTLYWYLQNLGQGPELLIRYENEEAVDDSQLPKDRFSAERLKGVDSTLKIQPAELGDSAVYLCASSFSGTANSPLHFGNGTRLTVT.

V gene TRBV15 combines with J gene TRBJ1-4; 9 nucleotides line up with TRBD1. The trim removed 3 bases at V and 3 bases at J, leaving 5 bases unmatched. CDR1 is LNHNV, CDR2 YYDKDF, per germline (reference sequence). The CDR3 runs 16 residues. The CDR3 nucleotides read TGTGCCACCAGCAGGGCCCGGACAGGGGCTAATGAAAAACTGTTTTTT. This codes for CATSRARTGANEKLFF. Full variable domain (outside the CDR3, taken from reference TRBV15 and TRBJ1-4): DAMVIQNPRYQVTQFGKPVTLSCSQTLNHNVMYWYQQKSSQAPKLLFHYYDKDFNNEADTPDNFQSRRPNTSFCFLDIRSPGLGDTAMYLCATSRARTGANEKLFFGSGTQLSVL.

J is TRBJ1-1 and V is TRBV27; D may be TRBD1 (6 bases). Germline loops: CDR1 MNHEY, CDR2 SMNVEV (reference sequence). The CDR3 runs to 14 residues. The V and J ends lost 4 bases and 5 bases respectively, with 14 bases between them. The CDR3 coding sequence is TGTGCCAGCAGTTCCGGGGGCGCGGGAACTGAAGCTTTCTTT. Its protein product is CASSSGGAGTEAFF.

J is TRBJ2-7 and V is TRBV6-1, with 9 bases fitting TRBD2. The CDR3 consists of 17 residues. Germline V lookup: CDR1 MNHNS, CDR2 SASEGT. J gave up 5 bases and V 1 base, and 12 bases lay outside the gene matches. The CDR3 nucleotides are TGTGCCAGCAGTGAAGAGGTAGCGGGAGTTTCTTCCCACGAGCAGTACTTC. Amino acids: CASSEEVAGVSSHEQYF.

The genes are TRBV19 and TRBJ2-3, with no clear D. The length of the CDR3 is 14 residues. The V end was cut by 5 bases, the J end by 8 bases, with 17 bases between. Germline V CDR1 and CDR2: LNHDA, SQIVND (reference sequence). CDR3 DNA: TGTGCCAGTAGTGGATCGCGCGAGTGGGGTACGCAGTATTTT. Translated, it gives CASSGSREWGTQYF.

This chain connects TRBV4-1 to TRBJ2-5; D tentatively reads TRBD1 or TRBD2 (5 bases each). Trimming removed 7 bases at V and 3 bases at J, with 12 bases between. The germline gives CDR1 MGHRA, CDR2 YSYEKL. This CDR3 region has 13 residues. The DNA for the CDR3 is TGCGCCAGCAAGAGCATGGGGGAAGAGACCCAGTACTTC. Translated: CASKSMGEETQYF.

This clone has more than one count but fewer than ten. V is TRBV18 and J is TRBJ1-6; 7 bases match TRBD1. After removal of 2 bases from V and 10 bases from J, the junction contained 5 bases not matched to a gene. CDR1 is KGHSH and CDR2 is LQKENI in the germline V gene. The CDR3 consists of 14 residues. Written as DNA, the CDR3 is TGTGCCAGCTCACCAACAGGGGAGCGATCACCCCTCCACTTT. Translation: CASSPTGERSPLHF. Based on the CDR3 plus reference TRBV18 and TRBJ1-6, the full variable domain is NAGVMQNPRHLVRRRGQEARLRCSPMKGHSHVYWYRQLPEEGLKFMVYLQKENIIDESGMPKERFSAEFPKEGPSILRIQQVVRGDSAAYFCASSPTGERSPLHFGNGTRLTVT.

In DNA, the CDR3 is TGTGCCAGCAGCTTAGTCGGGGGGGGCACAGATACGCAGTATTTT. This encodes CASSLVGGGTDTQYF. The chain uses TRBV13 and TRBJ2-3, with 8 bases lining up with TRBD2. The CDR3 covers 15 residues. V lost 1 base, J lost 1 base, and 1 base stayed unmatched. The germline V gene encodes CDR1 PRHDT and CDR2 FYEKMQ (reference sequence).

This clone was seen only a few times. J is TRBJ1-1 and V is TRBV5-1; D is undetermined. V lost 2 bases, J lost 5 bases, and 10 bases lay in between. The V gene's germline CDR1 is SGHRS and CDR2 YFSETQ. This CDR3 has 13 amino acids. The CDR3 loop is CASSLETGTEAFF. DNA for the CDR3: TGCGCCAGCAGCTTAGAAACTGGGACTGAAGCTTTCTTT.

V and J are TRBV24-1 and TRBJ2-3; D possibly corresponds to TRBD1 (5 bases). V lost 5 bases, J lost 0 bases, and 11 bases lay in between. CDR3 size: 15 residues. Germline CDR1 KGHDR, CDR2 SFDVKD. The CDR3 DNA sequence: TGTGCCACCAGTGGTGGGGCAGCTAGCACAGATACGCAGTATTTT. Protein product: CATSGGAASTDTQYF.

This clone appeared a single time. With a much larger clone just one base away, this may be a read error. The V and J genes are TRBV7-6 and TRBJ1-5; tentative D call: TRBD1 (5 bases). CDR3 length equals 15 residues. CDR1 and CDR2 from the germline V gene are SGHVS and FNYEAQ. The CDR3 loop is CANSPEPGGNQPQHF. The DNA of the CDR3 is TGTGCCAACAGCCCGGAGCCGGGGGGCAATCAGCCCCAGCATTTT.

The chain joins TRBV18 to TRBJ1-5; 10 nucleotides agree with TRBD1. There are 16 residues in the CDR3. Germline assignment: CDR1 KGHSH and CDR2 LQKENI. With 2 bases clipped from V and 5 bases from J, the junction kept 6 bases outside the gene matches. CDR3: CASSPGQGVSHQPQHF. In DNA, the CDR3 is TGTGCCAGCTCACCAGGACAGGGGGTTTCTCATCAGCCCCAGCATTTT.

The CDR3 DNA reads as TGTGCCAGCAGTTTTGGGGGTGGGCAGCCCCAGCATTTT. Translation: CASSFGGGQPQHF. The J gene is TRBJ1-5, the V gene TRBV12-3 or TRBV12-4, with D possibly being TRBD1 (5 bases). V lost 3 bases and J lost 7, with 10 bases in between. This CDR3 is built from 13 residues.